This T cell receptor beta chain was sequenced for a study of spatial heterogeneity in lung cancer. Study overall: Among detected sequences, beta-chain ones consistently exceeded alpha-chain ones in number. The library had UMIs, and each TCR and UMI pair averaged more than ten raw reads.

This clonotype was seen repeatedly, ten times or more. This CDR3 comprises 14 residues. J was trimmed by 3 bases and V by 6 bases; bases with no gene match: 7. Germline V gene data show CDR1 as SQVTM and CDR2 as ANQGSEA. Time point here: blood at routine non-recurrence follow-up after resection. Sequencing was performed on whole RNA extracted from tumor and nontumor lung tissue, or from frozen PBMC, and the material was left unsorted. Every TCR cDNA molecule bore its own unique molecular identifier. A single record per CDR3 protein comes from TCRdb applying MiXCR to the 5' RACE reads. The repertoire consists of 50,000 to 60,000 distinct CDR3 sequences, with more than 6.5% occurring once and the leading ten covering less than 45%.

This rearrangement joins TRBV29-1 to TRBJ2-4, with 8 bases aligning to TRBD2. This material consisted of PBMCs, taken at follow-up. The TCR comes from a female donor with early-stage non-small cell lung cancer. CDR3 sequence (DNA): TGCAGCGTGTCAGCGGGGGTACTCAAAAACATTCAGTACTTC. Amino acids: CSVSAGVLKNIQYF.